These T cell receptor beta chains were read from a single sample in a study of blood T cells in healthy people across ages. TCRdb reprocessed the 5' RACE reads with MiXCR, giving one entry per CDR3 protein. The data contain 650,000 to 900,000 distinct CDR3 sequences, 62% of them singletons. Sequencing was done on a sample of blood. These receptors were collected from a man aged 25 to 40 in good health. Each CDR3 is given with its conserved first and last residue. The order of the fields is clone size, J gene, D gene, V gene, CDR3 DNA, CDR3 protein. D genes are given only for firm matches. The size entry is marked missing in some rows and otherwise reads once, few, many or a size class.

once	TRBJ1-4	NA	TRBV2	TGTGCCAGCATTCGGGAAAAACTGTTTTTT	CASIREKLFF
NA	TRBJ2-7	TRBD2	TRBV15	TGTGCCACCAGCAGAGATCAGCGGGGGACGGGCAACGAGCAGTACTTC	CATSRDQRGTGNEQYF
NA	TRBJ2-1	NA	TRBV5-1	TGCGCCAGCAGCTTGGGTTCCCGTACAGGGTATGAGCAGTTCTTC	CASSLGSRTGYEQFF
NA	TRBJ1-5	NA	TRBV25-1	TGTGCCAGCAGTTCGATCACTGATCAGCCCCAGCATTTT	CASSSITDQPQHF
NA	TRBJ1-1	NA	TRBV9	TGTGCCAGCAGCACCTCGGGGGGGATGACCACTGAAGCTTTCTTT	CASSTSGGMTTEAFF
NA	TRBJ2-3	NA	TRBV7-9	TGTGCCAGCAGCTTAGACATAAGTGGCTCACTCGGGGTCACAGATACGCAGTATTTT	CASSLDISGSLGVTDTQYF
NA	TRBJ2-7	NA	TRBV20-1	TGCAGTGCTAGGCTACTAGGACGGGGCTACGAGCAGTACTTC	CSARLLGRGYEQYF
NA	TRBJ1-5	NA	TRBV2	TGTGCCAGTCACAGGGTTGGCAATCAGCCCCAGCATTTT	CASHRVGNQPQHF
NA	TRBJ2-1	TRBD2	TRBV6-5	TGTGCCAGCAGTTACTCTGGGACTACTAGATCCTACAATGAGCAGTTCTTC	CASSYSGTTRSYNEQFF
few	TRBJ2-5	NA	TRBV6-2/TRBV6-3	TGTGCCAGCAGACTTTGGACAGCCCAAGAGACCCAGTACTTC	CASRLWTAQETQYF
NA	TRBJ2-1	TRBD2	TRBV7-9	TGTGCCACCACGGGACTAGCGGCAATGGAGTACAATGAGCAGTTCTTC	CATTGLAAMEYNEQFF
few	TRBJ2-3	TRBD1	TRBV6-5	TGTGCCAGCAGTACAGGGGTGGCAGATACGCAGTATTTT	CASSTGVADTQYF
NA	TRBJ2-5	TRBD1	TRBV20-1	TGCAGTGCCCACCTCGGACAGGGATGGCAAGAGACCCAGTACTTC	CSAHLGQGWQETQYF
NA	TRBJ2-2	TRBD1	TRBV27	TGTGCCAGCAGTTTATCCGGACAGGGGGCGCCGAACACCGGGGAGCTGTTTTTT	CASSLSGQGAPNTGELFF
NA	TRBJ2-3	TRBD2	TRBV20-1	TGCAGTGCTAGGGATAGCGGGGGGTTCACAGATACGCAGTATTTT	CSARDSGGFTDTQYF
once	TRBJ2-1	NA	TRBV9	TGTGCCAGCAGCGTAGGAGACGGGGATCGGTTCTTC	CASSVGDGDRFF
NA	TRBJ2-1	NA	TRBV7-8	TGTGCCAGCAAGAATAGGGGGGGGTCATTTCACAATGAGCAGTTCTTC	CASKNRGGSFHNEQFF
NA	TRBJ1-1	NA	TRBV3-1	TGTGCCAGCAGCCAGGATTCCGTCGGCATGAACACTGAAGCTTTCTTT	CASSQDSVGMNTEAFF
NA	TRBJ2-1	NA	TRBV7-2	TGTGCCAGCAGCTTTTCCGCTATTGTCCATGAGCAGTTCTTC	CASSFSAIVHEQFF
NA	TRBJ2-4	TRBD1	TRBV4-3	TGCGCCAGCAGCCAAGATCTAGGGACAGGGCTTCGAGAGCAGTACTTC	CASSQDLGTGLREQYF